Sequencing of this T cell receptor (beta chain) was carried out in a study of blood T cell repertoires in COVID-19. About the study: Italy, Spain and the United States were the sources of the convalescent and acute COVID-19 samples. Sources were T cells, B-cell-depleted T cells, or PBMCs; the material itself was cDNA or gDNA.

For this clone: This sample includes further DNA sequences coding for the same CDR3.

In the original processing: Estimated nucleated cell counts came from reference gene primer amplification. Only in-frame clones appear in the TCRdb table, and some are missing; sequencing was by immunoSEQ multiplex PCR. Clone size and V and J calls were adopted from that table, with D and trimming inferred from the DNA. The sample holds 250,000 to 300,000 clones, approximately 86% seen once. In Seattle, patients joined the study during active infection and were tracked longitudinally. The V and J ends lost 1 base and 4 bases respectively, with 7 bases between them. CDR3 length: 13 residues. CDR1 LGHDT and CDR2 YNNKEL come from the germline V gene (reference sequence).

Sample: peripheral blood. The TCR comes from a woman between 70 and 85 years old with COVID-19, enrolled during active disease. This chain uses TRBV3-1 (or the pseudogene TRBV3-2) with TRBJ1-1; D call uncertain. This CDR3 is CASSQGRGTEAFF. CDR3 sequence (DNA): TGTGCCAGCAGCCAAGGAAGAGGCACTGAAGCTTTCTTT.